Listed here is a single T cell receptor beta chain. Its antigen is unknown. This sample was included in a study of cytomegalovirus exposure and HLA in healthy donors. Measured with immunoSEQ multiplex PCR; TCRdb has only the in-frame clones, and not every one. The sample has about 78,000 clones, roughly 95% seen once. V lost 4 bases and J 7 bases, leaving 16 bases between the germline ends. CDR1 and CDR2 (germline): WNHNN, SYGVQD (reference sequence). The CDR3 covers 14 residues. Whole-study findings and limits: The tendency of first-cohort TCR clusters to co-occur in the 110 or so validation repertoires emerged from a later analysis.

This chain links TRBV10-1 with TRBJ1-1, with a tentative D call TRBD1 (6 bases). The sample comprised PBMCs. The receptor's source is a man in his late teens or twenties in good health and CMV-seropositive. In nucleotides, the CDR3 is TGCGCCAGCAGTGGAATAGGGGGTACCGGTGAAGCTTTCTTT. This encodes CASSGIGGTGEAFF.